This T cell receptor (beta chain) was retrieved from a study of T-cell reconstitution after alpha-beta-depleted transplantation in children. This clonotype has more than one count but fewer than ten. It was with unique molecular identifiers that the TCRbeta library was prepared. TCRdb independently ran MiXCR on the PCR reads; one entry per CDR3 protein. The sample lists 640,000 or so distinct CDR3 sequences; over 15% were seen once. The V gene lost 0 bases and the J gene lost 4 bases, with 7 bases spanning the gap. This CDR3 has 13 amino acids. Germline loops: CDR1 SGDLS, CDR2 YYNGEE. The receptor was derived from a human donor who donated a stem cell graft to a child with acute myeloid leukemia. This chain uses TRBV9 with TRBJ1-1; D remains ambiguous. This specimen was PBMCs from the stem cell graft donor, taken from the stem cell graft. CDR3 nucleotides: TGTGCCAGCAGCGTAGATCAGGCCACTGAAGCTTTCTTT. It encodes CASSVDQATEAFF.